This T cell receptor beta chain was found in a study of T cell responses to AZD1222 COVID-19 vaccine. CDR1 is MRHNA, CDR2 SNTAGT, per germline. Trimming removed 5 bases at V and 6 bases at J, with 16 bases between. The CDR3 has 14 residues. In the case of this clone: Its matching antigen is unknown.

Some clones are missing from TCRdb's copy, which holds only in-frame ones; the method was immunoSEQ multiplex PCR. The sample yields more than 120,000 clones, about 92% seen once. Study observations and caveats: Of the AZD1222 recipients, only six were seropositive at baseline. The CD4 TCRs associated with vaccination extended across spike and predominated at 160-218 and 743-854. Clonal diversity was possibly underestimated, and the donors were mostly white British, with more females. Reports indicate that nearly half of spike-specific TCRs are directed at unmutated variant regions.

The chain links TRBV6-4 to TRBJ1-2; D is possibly TRBD1 (5 bases). The material was peripheral blood, obtained on day 0 of AZD1222 vaccination. The TCR originated in an adult in good health. The CDR3 region is CASSPSGARDGYTF. CDR3 bases: TGTGCCAGCAGTCCTAGCGGGGCGCGGGATGGCTACACCTTC.